This entry concerns a single T cell receptor beta chain. Its cognate antigen has yet to be identified. The input lacks base qualities; no much larger clone sits a single base away. The germline V gene encodes CDR1 MDHEN and CDR2 SYDVKM. The germline V and J ends show losses of 5 bases and 7 bases respectively, and no gene match explains 12 bases of the junction. The CDR3, from cysteine to phenylalanine, totals 16 residues. Just CDR3 DNA is preserved here, 48 bases in frame from base 1. The data were taken from a study of technical replicates of blood from a few donors (dated by TCRdb to between 2016 and 2019). The receptor library was made with the immunoSEQ multiplex PCR assay. TCRdb obtained this table from immuneACCESS and retained in-frame rearrangements with V and J assigned. These tables miss some clones; where compared with another copy, unresolved V genes account for less than half of the shortfall, and the remainder is unexplained. This sample lists 85,000 to 100,000 clones; 95% were detected once. Of the sample, more than 0.2% falls within the top ten clones.

The clonotype originates from a human donor in good health. The V and J segments used are TRBV28 and TRBJ2-1; 9 middle bases align to TRBD1. The sample taken for sequencing was T cells isolated from PBMCs. The CDR3 here reads CASSGPGQGTLNEQFF. The base sequence is TGTGCCAGCAGTGGGCCGGGACAGGGAACACTAAATGAGCAGTTCTTC.